Below, 26 T cell receptor beta chains from the same sample are listed, as sequenced in a study of vaccination and CD4 T cells after COVID-19. Cultured CD4+ T cells had their DNA profiled by the Oncomine TCR Beta short-read assay. TCRdb passed the PCR reads through MiXCR, listing each CDR3 protein once. Here the sample spans about 26,000 distinct CDR3 sequences, 64% being singletons. Noted treatment: approximately 10-day PBMC culture with coronavirus spike peptide pools or control peptides (ViraFEST assay). Their target antigens are unknown. Sample: CD4+ T cells from blood, cultured in vitro. Receptors originate from a human donor who had recovered from COVID-19.

The chain has TRBV7-2 and TRBJ1-5, with TRBD1 matching over 7 bases. The V and J ends lost 2 bases and 1 base, in that order; junction bases with no gene match: 8. This CDR3 is built from 17 residues. Per the germline V gene, CDR1 is SGHTA and CDR2 is FQGNSA. The CDR3 bases are TGTGCCAGCAGCTTAAGGGGGAGGGGGCAAAGCAATCAGCCCCAGCATTTT. Translation: CASSLRGRGQSNQPQHF.

The chain joins TRBV19 to TRBJ1-5, with unresolved D. Looked up from germline, CDR1 is LNHDA and CDR2 is SQIVND (reference sequence). Between the trimmed V and J ends, which lost 6 bases and 0 bases, there was a span of 12 bases. This CDR3 has 15 amino acids. CDR3 nucleotides: TGTGCCAGTAGAGAGCCACTTTATAGCAATCAGCCCCAGCATTTT. Its protein product is CASREPLYSNQPQHF.

This clonotype was counted only a few times. The chain recombines TRBV6-1 with TRBJ1-5, with a tentative D call TRBD1 (5 bases). Trimming stripped 9 bases from V and 4 bases from J, with 10 bases between. Per germline, CDR1 MNHNS and CDR2 SASEGT. The length of the CDR3 is 12 residues. Here the CDR3 reads CASGQSNQPQHF. The DNA for the CDR3 is TGTGCCAGTGGACAATCGAATCAGCCCCAGCATTTT.

The chain carries TRBV28 and TRBJ2-3; 9 bases agree with TRBD2. CDR3 length: 16 residues. V was pared by 5 bases and J by 3 bases, with 9 bases of the junction left unmatched. Germline V lookup: CDR1 MDHEN, CDR2 SYDVKM. CDR3 loop: CASSTVAGVRTDTQYF. The CDR3 coding sequence is TGTGCCAGCAGTACCGTAGCGGGAGTCAGAACAGATACGCAGTATTTT.

The genes are TRBV24-1 and TRBJ2-3; unclear D gene. CDR3 size: 17 residues. V gave up 3 bases and J gave up 5 bases, with 20 bases separating them. Per the germline V gene, CDR1 is KGHDR and CDR2 is SFDVKD. The CDR3 region has the DNA TGTGCCACCAGTGATGAACTAAATTCGCCTACTTTAGATACGCAGTATTTT. It translates to CATSDELNSPTLDTQYF.

The V and J genes are TRBV10-1 and TRBJ1-1; D is unresolved. Trimming left V 4 bases short and J 4 bases short, with 10 bases between. The length of the CDR3 is 13 residues. Germline V gives CDR1 WNHNN, CDR2 SYGVQD (reference sequence). This chain's CDR3 is CASSVGLATEAFF. CDR3 DNA sequence: TGCGCCAGCAGTGTAGGGTTGGCCACTGAAGCTTTCTTT.

This chain uses TRBV6-4 with TRBJ1-1; 9 bases fit TRBD1. This CDR3 is 14 amino acids long. CDR1 is MRHNA, CDR2 SNTAGT, per germline. Unmatched junction bases numbered 6, after V lost 9 bases and J lost 1 base. In nucleotides, the CDR3 is TGTGCCAGGAATGAACAGGGGGCGAACACTGAAGCTTTCTTT. It specifies CARNEQGANTEAFF.

The chain couples TRBV5-1 to TRBJ2-7, with TRBD2 matching 7 bases. The V segment lost 0 bases and the J segment 2 bases; nucleotides outside the gene matches: 2. This CDR3 spans 14 amino acids. CDR1 is SGHRS and CDR2 is YFSETQ in the germline V gene. The CDR3 nucleotides are TGCGCCAGCAGCTTGGCTAGCGGTACCTACGAGCAGTACTTC. Amino acid sequence: CASSLASGTYEQYF. The complete variable domain, with remaining parts taken from reference TRBV5-1 and TRBJ2-7, reads KAGVTQTPRYLIKTRGQQVTLSCSPISGHRSVSWYQQTPGQGLQFLFEYFSETQRNKGNFPGRFSGRQFSNSRSEMNVSTLELGDSALYLCASSLASGTYEQYFGPGTRLTVT.

CDR3 protein: CASTVAGGGSNTGELFF. The CDR3 nucleotides read TGTGCCAGTACCGTAGCGGGAGGAGGTTCGAACACCGGGGAGCTGTTTTTT. The J gene is TRBJ2-2, the V gene TRBV19; TRBD2 matches 10 bases. The CDR3 sequence is 17 residues long. Germline V lookup: CDR1 LNHDA, CDR2 SQIVND (reference sequence). V gave up 7 bases and J gave up 0 bases; unmatched junction bases: 8.

The chain links TRBV6-2 or TRBV6-3 to TRBJ1-2; possibly TRBD1 for D (5 bases). V lost 8 bases and J lost 4, with 8 bases in between. CDR1 and CDR2 from the germline V gene are MNHEY and SVGEGT. CDR3 size: 11 residues. CDR3 sequence reads: CASGTFYGYTF. The CDR3 DNA reads TGTGCCAGCGGGACCTTCTATGGCTACACCTTC.

The rearrangement links TRBV12-3 or TRBV12-4 to TRBJ1-5, with D maybe TRBD1 (5 bases). V shed 4 bases and J shed 3 bases, with 16 bases lying between them. The CDR3 consists of 16 residues. The DNA of the CDR3 is TGTGCCAGCAGTTCGGGGCTTCAAATGATCAATCAGCCCCAGCATTTT. It codes for CASSSGLQMINQPQHF.

The J gene is TRBJ1-1, the V gene TRBV6-2 or TRBV6-3, with D hard to call. The germline gives CDR1 MNHEY, CDR2 SVGEGT. The CDR3 is made up of 13 amino acids. The germline V and J ends were trimmed by 4 bases and 4 bases, with 10 bases remaining between them. CDR3 region: CASSSRRGTEAFF. The CDR3 coding sequence is TGTGCCAGCAGTTCTAGGAGAGGCACTGAAGCTTTCTTT.

DNA for the CDR3: TGTGCCTGGTCTTTCCAGGGATACTATGGCTACACCTTC. This translates into CAWSFQGYYGYTF. The V call is TRBV30, the J call TRBJ1-2, with D perhaps matching TRBD1 (5 bases). Germline V gene data show CDR1 as GTSNPN and CDR2 as SVGIG (reference sequence). The CDR3 length is 13 residues. Trimming removed 5 bases from V and 3 bases from J, with 13 bases in between.

The chain couples TRBV6-5 to TRBJ2-1, with TRBD2 as a possible D gene (6 bases). Germline CDR1 is MNHEY and CDR2 is SVGAGI. Between the trimmed V and J ends, which lost 0 bases and 4 bases, there was a span of 13 bases. This CDR3 region has 16 residues. DNA of the CDR3: TGTGCCAGCAGTTACTCTTCCCAGCGGGCTTACAATGAGCAGTTCTTC. It yields the protein CASSYSSQRAYNEQFF.

This clonotype appeared a single time. The chain links TRBV11-2 to TRBJ2-5; unclear D gene. The V and J ends lost 4 bases and 1 base respectively, with 10 bases between them. CDR3 length equals 14 residues. Germline V CDR1 and CDR2: SGHAT, FQNNGV. CDR3 in amino acids: CASSSGLGQETQYF. The DNA for the CDR3 is TGTGCCAGCAGCTCGGGCCTAGGCCAAGAGACCCAGTACTTC.

This chain uses TRBV18 with TRBJ2-5; D gene uncertain. The CDR3 loop spans 12 amino acids. V lost 3 bases to trimming and J lost 2 bases, with 4 bases between them. CDR1 and CDR2 (germline): KGHSH, LQKENI. As DNA, the CDR3 is TGTGCCAGCTCACCGCGACAAGAGACCCAGTACTTC. This translates into CASSPRQETQYF.

The rearrangement uses TRBV19 and TRBJ2-7; 9 bases line up with TRBD1. The V gene's germline CDR1 is LNHDA and CDR2 SQIVND (reference sequence). J was trimmed by 5 bases and V by 3 bases; bases with no gene match: 5. The CDR3 is 14 amino acids. CDR3 residues: CASSMGTGSHEQYF. The CDR3 DNA reads TGTGCCAGTAGTATGGGGACAGGGAGCCACGAGCAGTACTTC.

The gene calls are TRBV20-1 and TRBJ2-7; unclear D gene. V was cut by 0 bases and J by 5 bases, with 14 bases left in between. Germline lookup yields CDR1 DFQATT and CDR2 SNEGSKA (reference sequence). The CDR3 totals 14 residues. The CDR3 region has the DNA TGCAGTGCTAGAGAGAGGTTGTTTTCGGACGAGCAGTACTTC. It is translated as CSARERLFSDEQYF.

This clonotype occurred a few times. The chain uses TRBV7-2 and TRBJ1-2; TRBD1 might be the D (5 bases). Trimming removed 1 base at V and 8 bases at J, with 14 bases between. Per the germline V gene, CDR1 is SGHTA and CDR2 is FQGNSA. The CDR3 consists of 14 residues. CDR3 nucleotides: TGTGCCAGCAGCTTAGTAGGCACGGGACGGGGCTACACCTTC. As protein: CASSLVGTGRGYTF.

This clonotype was counted a few times. This chain connects TRBV20-1 to TRBJ1-5, with D possibly TRBD1 on 5 matching bases. There are 14 residues in the CDR3. Germline CDR1 reads DFQATT; CDR2 reads SNEGSKA (reference sequence). V lost 0 bases and J lost 5, with 11 bases in between. CDR3 residues: CSARDGWGDQPQHF. CDR3 DNA sequence: TGCAGTGCTAGAGATGGATGGGGGGATCAGCCCCAGCATTTT.

This clonotype was observed a single time. The V and J genes are TRBV11-3 and TRBJ2-1, with a possible D match to TRBD1 (6 bases). Between the trimmed V and J ends, which lost 1 base and 8 bases, there was a span of 18 bases. Germline V gene data show CDR1 as SGHNT and CDR2 as YENEEA. This CDR3 contains 16 residues. The chain's CDR3 is CASSLGGPIRADEQFF. CDR3 nucleotide sequence: TGTGCCAGCAGCTTAGGGGGGCCCATCAGGGCGGATGAGCAGTTCTTC.

The gene calls are TRBV28 and TRBJ1-2; TRBD1 is a possible D gene (6 bases). The CDR3 is 16 residues long. Germline V lookup: CDR1 MDHEN, CDR2 SYDVKM. V was cut by 3 bases and J by 8 bases, with 22 bases left in between. CDR3 amino acids: CASSLEGEIRWRGYTF. In DNA form, the CDR3 reads TGTGCCAGCAGTTTGGAGGGGGAGATTCGGTGGAGGGGCTACACCTTC.

V usage is TRBV21-1 and J usage is TRBJ2-2; the D segment call TRBD1 is taken from the table without a DNA check. TRBV21-1 is a documented pseudogene. This CDR3 is 14 amino acids long. The chain's CDR3 is CAGNLAGYTGELFF. CDR3 DNA sequence: TGTGCCGGCAATCTAGCAGGGTACACCGGGGAGCTGTTTTTT.

This clonotype was detected a few times. The genes are TRBV7-9 and TRBJ1-6; D unclear. Germline V gene lookup returns CDR1 SEHNR and CDR2 FQNEAQ (reference sequence). This CDR3 contains 14 residues. V gave up 2 bases and J gave up 8 bases, with 10 bases separating them. Here the CDR3 reads CASSLSRNDSPLHF. The CDR3 DNA sequence: TGTGCCAGCAGCTTATCCAGGAATGATTCACCCCTCCACTTT.

The V gene is TRBV7-6, the J gene TRBJ2-2, with D unresolved. Trimming shortened V by 1 base and J by 1 base, and 16 bases separated the two germline ends. Germline CDR1 and CDR2: SGHVS and FNYEAQ. The CDR3 runs to 18 residues. CDR3 residues: CASSLGLLSVGNTGELFF. CDR3 coding DNA: TGTGCCAGCAGCTTAGGGCTTCTCTCGGTCGGGAACACCGGGGAGCTGTTTTTT.

This clonotype was seen only a few times. The rearrangement links TRBV27 to TRBJ2-7; TRBD1 aligns across 7 bases. The CDR3 runs 11 residues. Germline lookup yields CDR1 MNHEY and CDR2 SMNVEV (reference sequence). Losses at the gene ends were 6 bases for V and 7 bases for J; bases not matched to a gene: 3. The CDR3: CASRNRGEQYF. DNA of the CDR3: TGTGCCAGCAGGAACAGGGGTGAGCAGTACTTC.